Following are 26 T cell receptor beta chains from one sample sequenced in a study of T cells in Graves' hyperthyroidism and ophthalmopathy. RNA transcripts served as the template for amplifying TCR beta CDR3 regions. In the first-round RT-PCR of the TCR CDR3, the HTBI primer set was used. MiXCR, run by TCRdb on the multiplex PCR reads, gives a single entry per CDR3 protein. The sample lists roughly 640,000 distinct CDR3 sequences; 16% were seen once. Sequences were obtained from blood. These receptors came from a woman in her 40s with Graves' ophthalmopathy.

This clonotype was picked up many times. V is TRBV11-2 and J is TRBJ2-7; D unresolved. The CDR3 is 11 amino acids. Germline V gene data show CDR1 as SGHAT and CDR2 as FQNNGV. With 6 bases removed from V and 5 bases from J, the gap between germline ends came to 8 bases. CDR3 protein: CASRLWDEQYF. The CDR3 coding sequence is TGTGCCAGCAGACTATGGGACGAGCAGTACTTC.

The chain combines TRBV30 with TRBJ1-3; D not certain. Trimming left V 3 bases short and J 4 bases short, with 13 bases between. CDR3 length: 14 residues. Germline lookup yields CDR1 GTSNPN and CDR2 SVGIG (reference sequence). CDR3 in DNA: TGTGCCTGGAGGGGGAATAATGCGGGAAACACCATATATTTT. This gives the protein CAWRGNNAGNTIYF.

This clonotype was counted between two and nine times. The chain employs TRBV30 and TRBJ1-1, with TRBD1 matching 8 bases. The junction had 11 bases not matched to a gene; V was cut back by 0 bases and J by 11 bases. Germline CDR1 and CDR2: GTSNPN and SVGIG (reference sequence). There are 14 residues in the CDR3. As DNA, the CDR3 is TGTGCCTGGAGTGTAACAGGGGGGTGGCTCCAGGCTTTCTTT. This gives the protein CAWSVTGGWLQAFF.

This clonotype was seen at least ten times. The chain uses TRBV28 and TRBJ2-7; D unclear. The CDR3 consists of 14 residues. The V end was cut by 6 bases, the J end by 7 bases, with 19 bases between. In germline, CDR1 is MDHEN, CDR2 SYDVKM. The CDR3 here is CASRPQDVTREQYF. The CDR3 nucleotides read TGTGCCAGCAGGCCCCAGGACGTGACGAGGGAGCAGTACTTC.

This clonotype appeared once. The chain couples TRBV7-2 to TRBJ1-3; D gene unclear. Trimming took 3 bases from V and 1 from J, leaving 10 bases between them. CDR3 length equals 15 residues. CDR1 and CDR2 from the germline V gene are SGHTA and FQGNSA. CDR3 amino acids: CASSFNVLSGNTIYF. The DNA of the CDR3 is TGTGCCAGCAGCTTTAACGTCCTTTCTGGAAACACCATATATTTT.

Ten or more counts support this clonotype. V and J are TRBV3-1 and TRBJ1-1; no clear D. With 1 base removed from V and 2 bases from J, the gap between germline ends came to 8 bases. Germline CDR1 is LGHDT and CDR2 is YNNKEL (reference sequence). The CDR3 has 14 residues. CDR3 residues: CASSQGIQNTEAFF. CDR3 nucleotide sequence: TGTGCCAGCAGCCAAGGCATACAAAACACTGAAGCTTTCTTT.

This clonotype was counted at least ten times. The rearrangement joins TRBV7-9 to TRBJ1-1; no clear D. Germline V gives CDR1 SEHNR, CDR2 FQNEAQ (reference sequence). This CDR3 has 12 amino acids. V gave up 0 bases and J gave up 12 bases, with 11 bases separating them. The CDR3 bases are TGTGCCAGCAGCTTAGCCGGGGAGTGGACTTTCTTT. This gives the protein CASSLAGEWTFF.

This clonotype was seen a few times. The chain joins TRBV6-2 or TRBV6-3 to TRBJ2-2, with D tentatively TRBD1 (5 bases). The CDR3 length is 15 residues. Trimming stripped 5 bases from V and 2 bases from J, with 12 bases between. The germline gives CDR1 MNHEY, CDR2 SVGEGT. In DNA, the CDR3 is TGTGCCAGCAGTGGACGACAGACCAACACCGGGGAGCTGTTTTTT. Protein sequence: CASSGRQTNTGELFF.

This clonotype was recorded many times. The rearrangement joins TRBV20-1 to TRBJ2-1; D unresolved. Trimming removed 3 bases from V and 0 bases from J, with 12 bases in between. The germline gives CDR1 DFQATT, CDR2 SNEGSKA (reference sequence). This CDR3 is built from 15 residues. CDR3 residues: CSARAGTRSYNEQFF. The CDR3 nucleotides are TGCAGTGCTAGGGCAGGTACTCGCTCCTACAATGAGCAGTTCTTC.

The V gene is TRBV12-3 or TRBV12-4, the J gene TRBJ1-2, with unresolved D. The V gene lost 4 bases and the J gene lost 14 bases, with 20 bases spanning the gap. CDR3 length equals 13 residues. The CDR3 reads CASSSRVRLASTF. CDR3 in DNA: TGTGCCAGCAGTTCTAGGGTGCGGTTGGCGAGTACCTTC.

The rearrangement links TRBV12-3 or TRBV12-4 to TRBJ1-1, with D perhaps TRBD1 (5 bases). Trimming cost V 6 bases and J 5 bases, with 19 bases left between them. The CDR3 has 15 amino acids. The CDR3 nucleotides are TGTGCCAGCAGCCGTTACGGGGGGGTAGAGACTGAAGCTTTCTTT. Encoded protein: CASSRYGGVETEAFF.

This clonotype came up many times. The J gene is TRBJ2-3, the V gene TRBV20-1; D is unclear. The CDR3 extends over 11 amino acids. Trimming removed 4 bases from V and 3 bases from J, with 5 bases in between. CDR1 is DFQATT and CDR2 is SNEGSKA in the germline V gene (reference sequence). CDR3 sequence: CSAIGTDTQYF. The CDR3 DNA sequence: TGCAGTGCTATTGGGACAGATACGCAGTATTTT.

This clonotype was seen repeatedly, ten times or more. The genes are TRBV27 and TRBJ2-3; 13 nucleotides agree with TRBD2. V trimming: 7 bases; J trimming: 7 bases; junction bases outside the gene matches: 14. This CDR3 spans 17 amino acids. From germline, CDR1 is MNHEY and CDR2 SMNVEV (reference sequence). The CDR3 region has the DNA TGTGCCAGCACTAGACTAGCGGGGGGCCCCGCAGGTTATACGCAGTATTTT. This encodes CASTRLAGGPAGYTQYF.

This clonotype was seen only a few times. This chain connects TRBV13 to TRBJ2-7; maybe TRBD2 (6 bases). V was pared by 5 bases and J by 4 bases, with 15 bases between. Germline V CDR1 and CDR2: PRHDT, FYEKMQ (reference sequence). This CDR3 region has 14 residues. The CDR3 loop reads CASSNREFSYEQYF. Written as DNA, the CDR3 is TGTGCCAGCAGCAACCGGGAGTTCTCATACGAGCAGTACTTC.

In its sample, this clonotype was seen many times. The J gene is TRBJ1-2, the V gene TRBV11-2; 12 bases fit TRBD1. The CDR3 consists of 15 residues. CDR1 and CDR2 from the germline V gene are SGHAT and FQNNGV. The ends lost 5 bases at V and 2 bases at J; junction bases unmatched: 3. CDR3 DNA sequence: TGTGCCAGCAGCAGGGACAGGGGGCGGAACTATGGCTACACCTTC. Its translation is CASSRDRGRNYGYTF.

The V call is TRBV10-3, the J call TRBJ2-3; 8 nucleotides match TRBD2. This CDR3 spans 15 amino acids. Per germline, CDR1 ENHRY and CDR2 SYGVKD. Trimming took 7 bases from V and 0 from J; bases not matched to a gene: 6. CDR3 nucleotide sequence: TGTGCCATCAAGGGAGAGCGGGAGAGCACAGATACGCAGTATTTT. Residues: CAIKGERESTDTQYF.

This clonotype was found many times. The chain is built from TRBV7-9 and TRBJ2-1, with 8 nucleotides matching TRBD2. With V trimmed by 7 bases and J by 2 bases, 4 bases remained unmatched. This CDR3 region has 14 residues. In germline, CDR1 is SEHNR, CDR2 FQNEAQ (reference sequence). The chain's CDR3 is CASTGGDPYNEQFF. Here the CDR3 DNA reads TGTGCCAGCACCGGGGGGGACCCCTACAATGAGCAGTTCTTC.

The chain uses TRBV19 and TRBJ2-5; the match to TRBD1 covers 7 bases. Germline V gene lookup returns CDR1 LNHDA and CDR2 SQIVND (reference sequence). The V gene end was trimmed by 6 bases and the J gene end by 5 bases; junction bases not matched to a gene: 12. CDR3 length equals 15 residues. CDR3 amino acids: CASRNEDRVEETQYF. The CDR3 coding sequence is TGTGCCAGTAGGAACGAAGACAGGGTCGAGGAGACCCAGTACTTC.

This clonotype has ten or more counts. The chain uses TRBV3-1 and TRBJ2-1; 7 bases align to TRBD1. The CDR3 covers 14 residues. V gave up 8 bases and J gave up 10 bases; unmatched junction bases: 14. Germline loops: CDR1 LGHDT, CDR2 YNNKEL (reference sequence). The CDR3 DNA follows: TGTGCCAGCGGAGAAAACACAGGGGTAGGCGAGCAGTTCTTC. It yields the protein CASGENTGVGEQFF.

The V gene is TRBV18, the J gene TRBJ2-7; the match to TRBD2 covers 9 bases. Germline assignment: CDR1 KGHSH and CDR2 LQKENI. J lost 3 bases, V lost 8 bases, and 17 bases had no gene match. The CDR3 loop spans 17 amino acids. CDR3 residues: CASSQGELGLALYEQYF. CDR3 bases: TGTGCCAGCAGCCAAGGCGAACTGGGACTAGCTCTCTACGAGCAGTACTTC.

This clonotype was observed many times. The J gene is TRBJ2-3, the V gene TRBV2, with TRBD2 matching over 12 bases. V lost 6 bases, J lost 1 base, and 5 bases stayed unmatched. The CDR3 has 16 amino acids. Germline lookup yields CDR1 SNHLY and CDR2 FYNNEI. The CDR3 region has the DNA TGTGCCAGCAGGCGGACTAGCGGGGCCCGCACAGATACGCAGTATTTT. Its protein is CASRRTSGARTDTQYF.

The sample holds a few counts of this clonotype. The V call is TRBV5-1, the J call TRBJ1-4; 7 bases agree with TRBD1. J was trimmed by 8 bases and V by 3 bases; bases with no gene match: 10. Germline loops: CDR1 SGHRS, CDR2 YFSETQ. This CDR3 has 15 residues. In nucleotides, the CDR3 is TGCGCCAGCAGCTGGATGGGACAGTCGGCGGAAAAACTGTTTTTT. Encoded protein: CASSWMGQSAEKLFF.

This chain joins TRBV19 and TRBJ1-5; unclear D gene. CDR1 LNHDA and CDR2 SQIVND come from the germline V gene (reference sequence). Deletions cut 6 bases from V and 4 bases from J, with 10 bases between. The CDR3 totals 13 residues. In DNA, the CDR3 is TGTGCCAGTAGGCCCACCGTAAATCAGCCCCAGCATTTT. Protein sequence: CASRPTVNQPQHF.

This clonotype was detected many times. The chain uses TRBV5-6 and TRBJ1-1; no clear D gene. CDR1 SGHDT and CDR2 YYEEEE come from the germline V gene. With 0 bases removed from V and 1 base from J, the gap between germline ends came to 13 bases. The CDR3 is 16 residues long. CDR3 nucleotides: TGTGCCAGCAGCTTGGCCCTGGCAGGAAGGAACACTGAAGCTTTCTTT. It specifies CASSLALAGRNTEAFF.

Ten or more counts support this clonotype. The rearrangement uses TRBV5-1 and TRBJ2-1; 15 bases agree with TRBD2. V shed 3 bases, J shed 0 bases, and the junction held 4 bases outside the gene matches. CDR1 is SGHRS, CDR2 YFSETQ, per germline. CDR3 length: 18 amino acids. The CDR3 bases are TGCGCCAGCAGCTACGGACTAGCGGGGGGGCCCTCCTACAATGAGCAGTTCTTC. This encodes CASSYGLAGGPSYNEQFF.

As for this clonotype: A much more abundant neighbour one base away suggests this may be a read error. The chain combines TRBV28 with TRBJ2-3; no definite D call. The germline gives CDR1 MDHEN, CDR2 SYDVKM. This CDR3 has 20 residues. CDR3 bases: TGTGCCAGCAGTCCCTACCTCCGGGTTTGGCGGAAATCAAGCACAGATATGCAGTATTTT. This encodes CASSPYLRVWRKSSTDMQYF.